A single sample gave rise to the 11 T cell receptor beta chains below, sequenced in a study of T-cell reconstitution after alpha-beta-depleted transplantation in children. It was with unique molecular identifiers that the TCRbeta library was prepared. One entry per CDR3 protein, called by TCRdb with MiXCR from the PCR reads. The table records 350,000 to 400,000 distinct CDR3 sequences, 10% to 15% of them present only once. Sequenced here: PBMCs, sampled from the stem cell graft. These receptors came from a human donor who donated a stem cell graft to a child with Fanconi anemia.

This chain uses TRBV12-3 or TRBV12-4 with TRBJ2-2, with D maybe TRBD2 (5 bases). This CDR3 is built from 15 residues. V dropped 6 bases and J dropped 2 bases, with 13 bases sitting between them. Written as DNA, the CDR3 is TGTGCCAGCAGGTCCGGGGATCTCAACACCGGGGAGCTGTTTTTT. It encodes CASRSGDLNTGELFF.

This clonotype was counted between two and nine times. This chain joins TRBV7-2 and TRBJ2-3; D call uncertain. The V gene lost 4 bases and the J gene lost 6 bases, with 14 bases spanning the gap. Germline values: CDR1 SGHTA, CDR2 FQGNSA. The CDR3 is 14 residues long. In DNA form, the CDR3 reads TGTGCCAGCAGCTCTCGGACGGGCCCTGATACGCAGTATTTT. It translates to CASSSRTGPDTQYF.

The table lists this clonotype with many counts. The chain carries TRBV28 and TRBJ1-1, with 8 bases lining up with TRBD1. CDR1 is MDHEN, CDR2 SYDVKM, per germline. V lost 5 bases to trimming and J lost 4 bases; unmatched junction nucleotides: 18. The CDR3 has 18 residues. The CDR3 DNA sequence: TGTGCCAGCAGTCTATCAGCGGACAGGGTGTGGTTTGGCACTGAAGCTTTCTTT. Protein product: CASSLSADRVWFGTEAFF.

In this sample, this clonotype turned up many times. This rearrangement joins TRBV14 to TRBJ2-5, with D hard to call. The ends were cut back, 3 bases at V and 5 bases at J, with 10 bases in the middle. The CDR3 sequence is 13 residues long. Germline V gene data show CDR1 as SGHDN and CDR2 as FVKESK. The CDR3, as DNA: TGTGCCAGCAGCCACCTGGGCGTGGAGACCCAGTACTTC. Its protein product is CASSHLGVETQYF.

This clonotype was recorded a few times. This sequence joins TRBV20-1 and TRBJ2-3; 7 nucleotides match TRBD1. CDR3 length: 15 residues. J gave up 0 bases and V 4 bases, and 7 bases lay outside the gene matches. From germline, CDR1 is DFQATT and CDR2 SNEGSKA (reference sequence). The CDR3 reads CSATRQGASTDTQYF. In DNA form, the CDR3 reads TGCAGTGCTACCCGACAGGGCGCTAGCACAGATACGCAGTATTTT.

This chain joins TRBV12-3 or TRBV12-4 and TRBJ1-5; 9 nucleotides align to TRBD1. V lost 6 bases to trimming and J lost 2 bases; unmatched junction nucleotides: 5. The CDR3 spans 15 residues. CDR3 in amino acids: CASSRTGDGNQPQHF. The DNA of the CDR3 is TGTGCCAGCAGCAGGACAGGGGATGGCAATCAGCCCCAGCATTTT.

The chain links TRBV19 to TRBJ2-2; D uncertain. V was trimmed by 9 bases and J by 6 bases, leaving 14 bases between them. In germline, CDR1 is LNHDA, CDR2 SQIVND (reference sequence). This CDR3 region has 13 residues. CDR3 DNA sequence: TGTGCCAGCCGCCGTGAATCGGCCGGGGAGCTGTTTTTT. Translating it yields CASRRESAGELFF.

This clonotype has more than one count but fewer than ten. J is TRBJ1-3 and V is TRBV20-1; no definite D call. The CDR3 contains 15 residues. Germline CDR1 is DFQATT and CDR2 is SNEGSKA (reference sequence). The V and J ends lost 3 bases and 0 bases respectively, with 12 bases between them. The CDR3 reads CSASRAGFSGNTIYF. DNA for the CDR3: TGCAGTGCTAGTCGAGCGGGATTCTCTGGAAACACCATATATTTT.

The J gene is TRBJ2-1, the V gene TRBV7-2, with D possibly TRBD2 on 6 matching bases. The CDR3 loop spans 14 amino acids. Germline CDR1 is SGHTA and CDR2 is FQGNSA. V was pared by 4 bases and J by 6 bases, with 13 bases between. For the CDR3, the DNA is TGTGCCAGCAGCTCATCGACTAGTTCCAATGAGCAGTTCTTC. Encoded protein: CASSSSTSSNEQFF.

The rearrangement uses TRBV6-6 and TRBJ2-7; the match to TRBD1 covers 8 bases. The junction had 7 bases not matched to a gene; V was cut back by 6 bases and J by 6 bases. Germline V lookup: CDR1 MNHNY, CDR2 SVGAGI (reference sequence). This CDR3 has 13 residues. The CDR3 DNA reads TGTGCCAGCAGGGACAGGGTTTCTCTCGAGCAGTACGTC. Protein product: CASRDRVSLEQYV.

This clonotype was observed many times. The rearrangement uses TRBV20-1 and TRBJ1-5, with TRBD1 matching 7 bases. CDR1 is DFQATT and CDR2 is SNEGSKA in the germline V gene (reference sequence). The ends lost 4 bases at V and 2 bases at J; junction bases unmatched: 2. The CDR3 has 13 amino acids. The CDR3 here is CSATGTGNQPQHF. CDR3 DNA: TGCAGTGCTACCGGGACAGGCAATCAGCCCCAGCATTTT.